This section outlines one T cell receptor beta chain sequence together with its context. Libraries were prepared by immunoSEQ multiplex PCR; TCRdb keeps only in-frame clonotypes and omits some of them. The sample consists of tens of thousands of clones, roughly 90% of them appearing once. This CDR3 comprises 20 residues. CDR1 is SGHNT, CDR2 YYREEE, per germline (reference sequence). J lost 7 bases, V lost 4 bases, and 20 bases had no gene match. This sample was included in a study of blood T cell repertoires in COVID-19. Study at large: Sites across the United States, Italy and Spain contributed samples from acute and convalescent COVID-19.

The V and J genes are TRBV5-4 and TRBJ2-1, with 13 bases aligning to TRBD2. Sequencing was done on a sample of peripheral blood. The clonotype comes from a human donor with active COVID-19. The donor label of this sample is uncertain. CDR3 sequence (DNA): TGTGCCAGCAGCCCTGGACTAGCGGGGGCACCGTCAATTTCAAGGAATGAGCAGTTCTTC. Its translation is CASSPGLAGAPSISRNEQFF.